This T cell receptor beta chain was obtained from a study of T cells in narcolepsy. Study context: Donors had narcolepsy type 1 or type 2, or were healthy controls.

Method: immunoSEQ multiplex PCR; TCRdb's copy keeps in-frame clones and lacks some. The sample contains some 25,000 clones, approximately 62% of which appear only once. Study findings and constraints: Autoreactive clone sequences were missing from some blood memory CD4+ repertoires. Blood of same and different patients, but not healthy controls, reportedly held recurring autoreactive clonotypes. Same-patient CSF and blood CD4+ T cell clonotypes included HCRT-specific and TRIB2-specific autoreactive ones.

With respect to this clone: The antigen remains undetermined.

Germline-derived CDR1 and CDR2 are SEHNR and FQNEAQ (reference sequence). The junction had 8 bases not matched to a gene; V was cut back by 2 bases and J by 5 bases. The CDR3 sequence is 16 residues long. Sequenced sample: memory (CD45RA-) CD4+ T cells from blood. The source is a human donor in good health. The chain couples TRBV7-9 to TRBJ2-7, with 11 nucleotides matching TRBD1. The CDR3 DNA is TGTGCCAGCAGCTTATTGAGGGACAGGGGGATCAACGAGCAGTACTTC. As protein: CASSLLRDRGINEQYF.